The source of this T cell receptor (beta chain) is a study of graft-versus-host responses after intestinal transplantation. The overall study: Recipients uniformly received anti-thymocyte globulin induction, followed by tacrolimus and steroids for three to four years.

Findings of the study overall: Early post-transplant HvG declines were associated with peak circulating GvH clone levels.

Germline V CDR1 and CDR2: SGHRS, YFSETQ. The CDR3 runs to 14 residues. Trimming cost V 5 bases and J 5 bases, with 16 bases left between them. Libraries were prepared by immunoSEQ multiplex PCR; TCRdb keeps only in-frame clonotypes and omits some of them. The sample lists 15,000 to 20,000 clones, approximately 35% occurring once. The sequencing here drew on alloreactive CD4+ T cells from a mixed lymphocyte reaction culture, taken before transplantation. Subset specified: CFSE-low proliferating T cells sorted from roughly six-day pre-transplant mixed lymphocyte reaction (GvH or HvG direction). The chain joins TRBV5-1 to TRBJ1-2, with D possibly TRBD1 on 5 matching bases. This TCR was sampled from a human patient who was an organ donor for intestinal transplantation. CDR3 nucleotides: TGCGCCAGCAGTCCCGGACGGGGGGGATATGGCTACACCTTC. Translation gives CASSPGRGGYGYTF.